This section outlines one TCR beta chain sequence together with its context. Its antigen target is currently unknown. Base qualities were left out, and no much larger clone turns up one base away. Each collaborating institution followed its own protocols to collect whole blood in K2EDTA tubes. For TCRbeta analysis, collaborators shipped samples as frozen whole blood, isolated PBMCs, or DNA extracted from either of those sample types. V is cut by 10 bases and J by 7 bases, and the space between the germline ends is 11 bases. The CDR3 spans 11 residues, from the cysteine through the phenylalanine. The retained sequence is limited to the CDR3, 33 bases, with the frame set at the first base. The germline V gene (reference sequence) sets CDR1 to LNHDA and CDR2 to SQIVND. This specimen belongs to a study of blood T cell repertoires in COVID-19 (TCRdb year 2020). With respect to the entire study: Samples from collaborators originated in the United States, Italy and Spain and spanned both the acute and convalescent phases of COVID-19. The repertoires were released in a freely available public database meant as a resource for research on the immune response to SARS-CoV-2. The material from the prospective study consisted of cDNA or gDNA derived from T cells, B-cell-depleted T cells, or PBMCs. The samples were drawn from the first 160 participants of the ongoing ImmuneRACE study and from over 950 subjects provided by 6 global collaborators. Where available, HLA class I and class II types were obtained from metadata supplied by the sample provider rather than from assay-based typing. The dataset comprised deeply sampled blood TCRbeta repertoires from subjects exposed to, actively infected with, or recovered from COVID-19. Sample metadata almost always included a de-identified subject ID, COVID-19 status, age in years and sex. Points the paper makes about the study in general: The amount of clinical and demographic metadata varied by source and participant and was provided uncurated.

TCRbeta CDR3 regions were amplified from genomic DNA using the immunoSEQ Assay, a bias-controlled multiplex PCR. Processing in the source paper ran as follows. Within the assay, amplification of reference gene primers was used to estimate how many nucleated cells each sample contained. Sequence reads were collapsed and filtered to measure the absolute abundance of every unique TCRbeta CDR3 rearrangement. Productive Simpson clonality was computed per sample as the square root of Simpson's diversity index over productive rearrangements. TCRdb's version of the immuneACCESS table is confined to in-frame rearrangements and falls short of the full clone set. An unresolved V gene accounts for under half of the shortfall where checked; the remainder is of unknown origin. V and J calls and clone size are those listed in that table; D and trimming were worked out from the DNA. This sample holds about 210,000 clones; almost 90% were observed only once. The ten largest clones add up to under 2% of the sample.

Sequencing was performed on peripheral blood. This clonotype originated in a man younger than 35 with active or convalescent COVID-19. The chain is made from TRBV19 and TRBJ1-5; the D gene is not confidently resolved. The DNA sequence follows: TGTGCCACAGGTTTGCGCCAGCCCCAGCATTTT. Its amino acids are CATGLRQPQHF.